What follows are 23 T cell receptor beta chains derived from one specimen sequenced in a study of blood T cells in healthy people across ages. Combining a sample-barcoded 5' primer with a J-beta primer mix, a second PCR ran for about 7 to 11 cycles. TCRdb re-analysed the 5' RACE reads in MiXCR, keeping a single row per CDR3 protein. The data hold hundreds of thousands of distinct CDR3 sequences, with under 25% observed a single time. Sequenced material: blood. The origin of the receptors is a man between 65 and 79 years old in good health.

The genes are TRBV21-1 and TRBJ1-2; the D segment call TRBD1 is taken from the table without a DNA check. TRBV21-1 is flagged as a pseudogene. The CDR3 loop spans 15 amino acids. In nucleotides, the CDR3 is TGTGCCAGCAGTGCCAATCGGGGGGCGAAACAGGGCTACACCTTC. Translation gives CASSANRGAKQGYTF.

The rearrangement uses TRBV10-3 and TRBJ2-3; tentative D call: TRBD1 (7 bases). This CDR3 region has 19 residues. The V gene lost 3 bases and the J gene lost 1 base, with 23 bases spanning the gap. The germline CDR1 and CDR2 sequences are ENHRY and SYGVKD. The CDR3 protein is CAISDGSGRTGGGTDTQYF. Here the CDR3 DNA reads TGTGCCATCAGTGACGGATCTGGTCGGACAGGCGGGGGCACAGATACGCAGTATTTT.

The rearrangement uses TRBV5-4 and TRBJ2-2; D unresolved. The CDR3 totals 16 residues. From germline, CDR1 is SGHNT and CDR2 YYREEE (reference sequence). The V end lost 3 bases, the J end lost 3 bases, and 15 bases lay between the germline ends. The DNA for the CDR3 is TGTGCCAGCAGCTCAGACTCACTACACTACACCGGGGAGCTGTTTTTT. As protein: CASSSDSLHYTGELFF.

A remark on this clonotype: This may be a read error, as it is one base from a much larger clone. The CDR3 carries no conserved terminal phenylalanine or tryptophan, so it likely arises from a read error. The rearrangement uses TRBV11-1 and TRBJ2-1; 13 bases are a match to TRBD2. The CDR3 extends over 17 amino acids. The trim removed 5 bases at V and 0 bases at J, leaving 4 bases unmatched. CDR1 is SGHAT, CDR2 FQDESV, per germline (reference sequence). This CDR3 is CASSPWTSGSSYNEQFI. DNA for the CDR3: TGTGCCAGCAGCCCATGGACTAGCGGGAGCTCCTACAATGAGCAGTTCATC.

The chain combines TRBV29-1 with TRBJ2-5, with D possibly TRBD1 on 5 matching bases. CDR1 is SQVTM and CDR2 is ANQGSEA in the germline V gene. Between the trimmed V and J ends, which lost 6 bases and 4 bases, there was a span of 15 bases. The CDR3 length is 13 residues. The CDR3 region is CSVTGAWGETQYF. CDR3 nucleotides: TGCAGCGTCACAGGTGCCTGGGGAGAGACCCAGTACTTC.

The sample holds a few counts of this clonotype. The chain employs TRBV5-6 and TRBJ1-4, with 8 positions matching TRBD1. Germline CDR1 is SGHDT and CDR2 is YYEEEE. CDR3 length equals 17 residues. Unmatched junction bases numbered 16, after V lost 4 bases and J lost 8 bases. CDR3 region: CASSQHKTGTGREKLFF. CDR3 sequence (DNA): TGTGCCAGCAGCCAACATAAAACCGGGACAGGAAGAGAAAAACTGTTTTTT. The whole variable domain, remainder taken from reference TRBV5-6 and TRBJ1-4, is DAGVTQSPTHLIKTRGQQVTLRCSPKSGHDTVSWYQQALGQGPQFIFQYYEEEERQRGNFPDRFSGHQFPNYSSELNVNALLLGDSALYLCASSQHKTGTGREKLFFGSGTQLSVL.

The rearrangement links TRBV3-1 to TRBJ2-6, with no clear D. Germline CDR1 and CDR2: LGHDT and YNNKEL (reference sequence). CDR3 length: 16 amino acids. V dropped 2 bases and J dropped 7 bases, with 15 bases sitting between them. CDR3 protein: CASSQSAKGSANVLTF. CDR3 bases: TGTGCCAGCAGCCAATCCGCGAAGGGCTCCGCCAACGTCCTGACTTTC.

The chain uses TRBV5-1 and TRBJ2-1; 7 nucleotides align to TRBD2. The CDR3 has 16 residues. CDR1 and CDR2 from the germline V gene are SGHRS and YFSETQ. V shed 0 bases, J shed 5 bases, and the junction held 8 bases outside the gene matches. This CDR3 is CASSLVPLAVNNEQFF. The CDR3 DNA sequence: TGCGCCAGCAGCTTGGTGCCGCTAGCGGTTAACAATGAGCAGTTCTTC.

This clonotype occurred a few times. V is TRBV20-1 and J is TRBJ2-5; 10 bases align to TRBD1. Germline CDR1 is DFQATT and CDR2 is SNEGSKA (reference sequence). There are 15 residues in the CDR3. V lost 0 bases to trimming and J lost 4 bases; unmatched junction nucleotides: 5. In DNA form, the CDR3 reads TGCAGTGCTAGAGATCGACAGGGGGCTCGAGAGACCCAGTACTTC. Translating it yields CSARDRQGARETQYF.

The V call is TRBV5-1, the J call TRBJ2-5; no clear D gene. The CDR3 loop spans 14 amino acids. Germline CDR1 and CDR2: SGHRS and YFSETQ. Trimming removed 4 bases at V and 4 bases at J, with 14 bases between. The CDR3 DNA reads TGCGCCAGCAGCCCCCAGCCAGACGGAGAGACCCAGTACTTC. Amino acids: CASSPQPDGETQYF.

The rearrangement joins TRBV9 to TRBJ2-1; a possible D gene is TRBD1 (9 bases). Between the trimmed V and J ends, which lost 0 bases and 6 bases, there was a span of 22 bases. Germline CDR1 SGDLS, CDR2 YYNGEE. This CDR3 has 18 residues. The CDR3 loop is CASSVVGGAGQGPNEQFF. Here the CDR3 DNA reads TGTGCCAGCAGCGTAGTCGGGGGGGCGGGACAGGGCCCCAATGAGCAGTTCTTC.

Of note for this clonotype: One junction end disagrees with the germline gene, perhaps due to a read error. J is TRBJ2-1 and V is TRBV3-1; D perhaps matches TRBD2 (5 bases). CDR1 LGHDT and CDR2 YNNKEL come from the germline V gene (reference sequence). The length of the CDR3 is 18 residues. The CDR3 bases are TGTGCCAGCTGCCAAGACGGGGTCTACCCCGGCTCCTACAATGAGCAGTTCTTC. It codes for CASCQDGVYPGSYNEQFF.

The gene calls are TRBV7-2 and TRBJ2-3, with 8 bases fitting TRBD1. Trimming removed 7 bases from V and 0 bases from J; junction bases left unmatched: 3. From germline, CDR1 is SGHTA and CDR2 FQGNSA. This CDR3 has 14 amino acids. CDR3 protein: CASKTGASTDTQYF. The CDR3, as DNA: TGTGCCAGCAAGACAGGGGCGAGCACAGATACGCAGTATTTT. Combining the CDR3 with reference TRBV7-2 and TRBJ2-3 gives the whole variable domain GAGVSQSPSNKVTEKGKDVELRCDPISGHTALYWYRQSLGQGLEFLIYFQGNSAPDKSGLPSDRFSAERTGGSVSTLTIQRTQQEDSAVYLCASKTGASTDTQYFGPGTRLTVL.

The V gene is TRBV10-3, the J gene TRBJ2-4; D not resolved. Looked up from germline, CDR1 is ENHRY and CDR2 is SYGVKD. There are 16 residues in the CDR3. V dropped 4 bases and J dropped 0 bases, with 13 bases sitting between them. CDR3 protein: CAISAKATLAKNIQYF. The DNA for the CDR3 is TGTGCCATCAGTGCGAAGGCAACGCTAGCCAAAAACATTCAGTACTTC.

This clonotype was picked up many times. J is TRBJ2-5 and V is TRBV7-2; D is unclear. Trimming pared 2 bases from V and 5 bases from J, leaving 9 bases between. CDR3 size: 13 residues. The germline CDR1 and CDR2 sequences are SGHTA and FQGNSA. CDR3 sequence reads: CASSLRFLETQYF. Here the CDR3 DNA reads TGTGCCAGCAGCTTAAGGTTTCTCGAGACCCAGTACTTC.

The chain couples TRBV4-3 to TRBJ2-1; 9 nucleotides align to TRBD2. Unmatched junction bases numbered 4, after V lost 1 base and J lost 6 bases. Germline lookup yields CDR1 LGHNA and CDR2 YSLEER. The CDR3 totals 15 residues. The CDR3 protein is CASSQVAGVSNEQFF. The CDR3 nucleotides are TGCGCCAGCAGCCAAGTAGCGGGAGTGAGCAATGAGCAGTTCTTC.

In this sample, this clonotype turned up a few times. This chain's CDR3 is CTSIGGRQKNTEAFF. The CDR3 DNA sequence: TGCACCAGCATCGGGGGGAGGCAGAAGAACACTGAAGCTTTCTTT. This rearrangement joins TRBV29-1 to TRBJ1-1; the D gene is possibly TRBD1 (5 bases). Germline V gene data show CDR1 as SQVTM and CDR2 as ANQGSEA. The CDR3 sequence is 15 residues long.

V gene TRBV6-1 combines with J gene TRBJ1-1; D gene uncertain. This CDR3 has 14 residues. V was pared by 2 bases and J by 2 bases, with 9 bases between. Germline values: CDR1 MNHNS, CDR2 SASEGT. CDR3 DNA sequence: TGTGCCAGCAGTGAACCCATGGGAAACACTGAAGCTTTCTTT. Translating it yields CASSEPMGNTEAFF.

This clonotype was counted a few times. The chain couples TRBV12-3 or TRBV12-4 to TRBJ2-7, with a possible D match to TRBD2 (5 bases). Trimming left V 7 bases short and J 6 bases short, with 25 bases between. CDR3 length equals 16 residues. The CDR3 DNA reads TGTGCCAGCACCAGGACTCATTCGGCTGGCCCACTCGAGCAGTACTTC. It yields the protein CASTRTHSAGPLEQYF.

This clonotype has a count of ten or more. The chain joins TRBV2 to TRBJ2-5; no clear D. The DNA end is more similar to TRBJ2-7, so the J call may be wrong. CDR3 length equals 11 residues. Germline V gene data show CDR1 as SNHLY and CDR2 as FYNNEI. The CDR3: CASSEDYEQYF. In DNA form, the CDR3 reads TGTGCCAGCAGTGAAGACTACGAGCAGTACTTC.

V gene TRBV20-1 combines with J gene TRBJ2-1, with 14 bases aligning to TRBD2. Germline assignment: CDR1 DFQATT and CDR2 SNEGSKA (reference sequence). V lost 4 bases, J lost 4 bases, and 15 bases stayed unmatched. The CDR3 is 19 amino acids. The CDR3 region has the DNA TGCAGTGCTACCCACCCGGGACTAGCGGGAGCGCTACTTTACAATGAGCAGTTCTTC. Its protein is CSATHPGLAGALLYNEQFF.

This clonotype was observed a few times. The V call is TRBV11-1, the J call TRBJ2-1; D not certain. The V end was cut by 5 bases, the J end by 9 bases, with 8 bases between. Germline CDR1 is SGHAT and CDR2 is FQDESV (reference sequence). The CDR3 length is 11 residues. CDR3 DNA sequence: TGTGCCAGCAGCCATCTCGGTGAGCAGTTCTTC. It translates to CASSHLGEQFF.

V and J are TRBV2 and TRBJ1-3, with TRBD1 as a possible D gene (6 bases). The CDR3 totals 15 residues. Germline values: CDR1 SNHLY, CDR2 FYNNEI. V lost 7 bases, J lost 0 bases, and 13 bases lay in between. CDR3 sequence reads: CASTRDRSSGNTIYF. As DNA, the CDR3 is TGTGCCAGCACCCGAGACAGGAGCTCTGGAAACACCATATATTTT.